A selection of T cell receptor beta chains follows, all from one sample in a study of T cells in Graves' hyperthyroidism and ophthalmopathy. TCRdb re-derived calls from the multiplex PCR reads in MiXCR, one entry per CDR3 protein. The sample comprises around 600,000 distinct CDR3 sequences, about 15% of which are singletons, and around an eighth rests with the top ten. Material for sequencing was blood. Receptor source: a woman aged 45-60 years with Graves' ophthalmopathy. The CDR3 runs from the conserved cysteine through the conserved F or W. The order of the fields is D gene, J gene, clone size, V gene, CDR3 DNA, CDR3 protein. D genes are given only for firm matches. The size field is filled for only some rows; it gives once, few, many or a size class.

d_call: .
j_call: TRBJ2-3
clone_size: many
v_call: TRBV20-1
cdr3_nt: TGCAGTGCTAGAGAAGGACTAAGCGCAGATACGCAGTATTTT
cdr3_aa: CSAREGLSADTQYF

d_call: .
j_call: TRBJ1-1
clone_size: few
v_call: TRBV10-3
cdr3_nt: TGTGCCATCAGTACGGACAGAAACACTGAAGCTTTCTTT
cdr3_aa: CAISTDRNTEAFF

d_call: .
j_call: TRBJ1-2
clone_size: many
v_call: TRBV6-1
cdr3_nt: TGTGCCAGCAGTGAATGGGGAGGGAGGGATGGCTACACCTTC
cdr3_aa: CASSEWGGRDGYTF

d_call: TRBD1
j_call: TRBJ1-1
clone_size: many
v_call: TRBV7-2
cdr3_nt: TGTGCCAGCAGCTTAGGGAAGGGGGCGAACACTGAAGCTTTCTTT
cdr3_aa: CASSLGKGANTEAFF

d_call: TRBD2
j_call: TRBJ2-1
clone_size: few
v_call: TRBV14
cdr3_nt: TGTGCCAGCAGCGAAACCGGGACTAGCGGGAGTAAAGGGTTCAATGAGCAGTTCTTC
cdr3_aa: CASSETGTSGSKGFNEQFF

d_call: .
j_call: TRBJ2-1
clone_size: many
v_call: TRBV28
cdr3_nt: TGTGCCAGCAGTAAGACCATTAATGAGCAGTTCTTC
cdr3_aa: CASSKTINEQFF

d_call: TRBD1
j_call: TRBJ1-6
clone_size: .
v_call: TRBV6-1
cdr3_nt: TGTGCCAGCCTCCGGGGACAGGGCAATTCACCCCTCCACTTT
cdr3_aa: CASLRGQGNSPLHF

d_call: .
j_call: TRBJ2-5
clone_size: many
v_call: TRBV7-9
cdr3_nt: TGTGCCAGCAGCTTAATGCGTGGCAGGGAGCACCAGTACTTC
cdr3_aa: CASSLMRGREHQYF

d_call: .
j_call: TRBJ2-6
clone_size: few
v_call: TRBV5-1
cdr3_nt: TGCGCCAGCAGCTTGGGTAGCGCTGGGGCCAACGTCCTGACTTTC
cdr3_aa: CASSLGSAGANVLTF

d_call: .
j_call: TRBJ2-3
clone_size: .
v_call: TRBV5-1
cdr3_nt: TGTGCCAGCAGCGCCGGACTAAGCACAGATACGCAGTATTTT
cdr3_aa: CASSAGLSTDTQYF

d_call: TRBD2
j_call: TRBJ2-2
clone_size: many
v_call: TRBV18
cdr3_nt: TGTGCCAGCTCATCATCGGGACTAGCGGGTACCGGGGAGCTGTTTTTT
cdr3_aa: CASSSSGLAGTGELFF

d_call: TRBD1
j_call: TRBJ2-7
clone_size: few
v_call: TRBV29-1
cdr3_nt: TGCAGCGTTGTTGTCCCGGGACAGAGCTACGAGCAGTACTTC
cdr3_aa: CSVVVPGQSYEQYF

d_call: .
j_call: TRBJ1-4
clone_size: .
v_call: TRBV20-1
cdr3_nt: TGCAGTGCTAGGGGGACGGACGCAACTAATGAAAAACTGTTTTTT
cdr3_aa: CSARGTDATNEKLFF

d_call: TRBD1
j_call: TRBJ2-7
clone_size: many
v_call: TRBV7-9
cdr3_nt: TGTGCCAGCAGCACACAGACAGGGGTCCACGAGCAGTACTTC
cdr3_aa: CASSTQTGVHEQYF

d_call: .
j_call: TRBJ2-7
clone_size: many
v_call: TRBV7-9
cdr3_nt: TGTGCCAGCAGCTTCCTTGGCAGCTCCTACGAGCAGTACTTC
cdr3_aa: CASSFLGSSYEQYF

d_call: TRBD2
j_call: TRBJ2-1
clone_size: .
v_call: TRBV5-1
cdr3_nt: TGCGCCAGCAGCCCCAGCGGGAGAGTTCAGTTCTTC
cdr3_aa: CASSPSGRVQFF

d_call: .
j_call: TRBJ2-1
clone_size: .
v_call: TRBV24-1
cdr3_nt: TGTGCCACCAGTGATTCCCGGGACCCCTCGCCGGGTGAGCAGTTCTTC
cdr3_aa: CATSDSRDPSPGEQFF

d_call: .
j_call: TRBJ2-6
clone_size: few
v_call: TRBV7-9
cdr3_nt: TGTGCCAGCAGCGGGCGAAATGGCGGGGCCAACGTCCTGACTTTC
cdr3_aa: CASSGRNGGANVLTF

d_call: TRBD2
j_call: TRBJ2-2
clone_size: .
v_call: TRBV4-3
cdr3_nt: TGCGCCAGCAGCCAAGATCACCGACTAGCGGACACCGGGGAGCTGTTTTTT
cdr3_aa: CASSQDHRLADTGELFF

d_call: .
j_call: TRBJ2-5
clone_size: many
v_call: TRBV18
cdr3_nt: TGTGCCAGCTCACCAAGGTCTAGCAGGGAGGAAGAGACCCAGTACTTC
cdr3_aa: CASSPRSSREEETQYF

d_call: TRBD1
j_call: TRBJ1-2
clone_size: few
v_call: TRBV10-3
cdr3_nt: TGTGCCATCAGCGCATCGACAGGGTCTAACTATGGCTACACCTTC
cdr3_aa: CAISASTGSNYGYTF

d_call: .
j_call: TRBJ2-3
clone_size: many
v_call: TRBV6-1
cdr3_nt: TGTGCCAGCAAAAACACGGAGGGTACAGATACGCAGTATTTT
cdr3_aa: CASKNTEGTDTQYF

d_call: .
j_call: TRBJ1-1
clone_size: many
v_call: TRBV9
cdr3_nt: TGTGCCAGCAGCGCGATCTTACAGGGTATTGAAGCTTTCTTT
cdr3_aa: CASSAILQGIEAFF

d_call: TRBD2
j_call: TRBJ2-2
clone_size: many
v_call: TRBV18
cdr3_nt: TGTGCCAGCTCACCCCCTGACGGGAGGCTGAACACCGGGGAGCTGTTTTTT
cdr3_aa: CASSPPDGRLNTGELFF

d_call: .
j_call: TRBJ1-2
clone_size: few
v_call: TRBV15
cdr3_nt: TGTGCCACCAGCACCGCCAGGGGTTCTAACTATGGCTACACCTTC
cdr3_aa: CATSTARGSNYGYTF

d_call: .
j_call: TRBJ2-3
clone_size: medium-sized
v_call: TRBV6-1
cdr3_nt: TGTGCCAGCAGTGAAGATAAGGGGGTGGTGGATACGCAGTATTTT
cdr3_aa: CASSEDKGVVDTQYF

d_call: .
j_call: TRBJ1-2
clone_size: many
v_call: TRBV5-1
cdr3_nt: TGCGCCAGCAGCCGGACGTCCCGTACTGACGGCTACACCTTC
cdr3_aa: CASSRTSRTDGYTF

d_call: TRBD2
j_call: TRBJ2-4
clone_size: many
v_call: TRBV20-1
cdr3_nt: TGCAGTGCTATGACTAGCGGGACAAGACTCGCAGCCAAAAACATTCAGTACTTC
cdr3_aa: CSAMTSGTRLAAKNIQYF

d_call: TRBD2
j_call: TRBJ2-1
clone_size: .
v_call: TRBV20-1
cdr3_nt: TGCAGTGCTAGCCCCTGGGGCGGGAGGAGGCACAATGAGCAGTTCTTC
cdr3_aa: CSASPWGGRRHNEQFF

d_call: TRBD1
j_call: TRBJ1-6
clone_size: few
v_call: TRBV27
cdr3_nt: TGTGCCAGCAGTTCATCCGGGACAGGGTTTTTAGTAGGATCACCCCTCCACTTT
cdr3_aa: CASSSSGTGFLVGSPLHF

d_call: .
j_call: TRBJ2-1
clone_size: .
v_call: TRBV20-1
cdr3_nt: TGCAGTGCTAGGGTTGGGGACAAGACCTACAATGAGCAGTTCTTC
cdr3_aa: CSARVGDKTYNEQFF

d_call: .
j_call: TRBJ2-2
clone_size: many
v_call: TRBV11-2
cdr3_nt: TGTGCCAGCAGCTTAGGCGCGGCCGGGGAGCTGTTTTTT
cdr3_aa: CASSLGAAGELFF

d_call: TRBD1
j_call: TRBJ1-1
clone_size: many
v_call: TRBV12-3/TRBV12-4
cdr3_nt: TGTGCCAGCAGTTTAGTTGAGCGGACAGGCAACACTGAAGCTTTCTTT
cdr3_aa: CASSLVERTGNTEAFF

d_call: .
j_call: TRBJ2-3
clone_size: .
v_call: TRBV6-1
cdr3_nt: TGTGCCGTGCAGGGGCCGGGGACAGATACGCAGTATTTT
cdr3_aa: CAVQGPGTDTQYF

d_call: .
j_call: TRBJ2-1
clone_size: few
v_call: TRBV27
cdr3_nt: TGTGCCAGCAGTTATGAAGTAGCAGGCACGGAGCAGTTCTTC
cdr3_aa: CASSYEVAGTEQFF

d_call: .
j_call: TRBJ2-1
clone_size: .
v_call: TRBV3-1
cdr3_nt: TGTGCCAGCAGCCAAGACGGGGGTCTACTCACCTACAATGAGCAGTTCTTC
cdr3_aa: CASSQDGGLLTYNEQFF

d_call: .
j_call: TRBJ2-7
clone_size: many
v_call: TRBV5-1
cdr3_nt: TGCGCCAGCAGCCACCAGGGACCGCCATCCTACGAGCAGTACTTC
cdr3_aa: CASSHQGPPSYEQYF

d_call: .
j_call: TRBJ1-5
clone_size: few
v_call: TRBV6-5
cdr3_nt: TGTGCCAGCAGTTACTCCGACAGTATTAGCAATCAGCCCCAGCATTTT
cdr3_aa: CASSYSDSISNQPQHF

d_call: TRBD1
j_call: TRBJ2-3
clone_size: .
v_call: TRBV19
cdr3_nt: TGTGCCAGTAGTACGACAGGGTTACGCACAGATACGCAGTATTTT
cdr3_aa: CASSTTGLRTDTQYF

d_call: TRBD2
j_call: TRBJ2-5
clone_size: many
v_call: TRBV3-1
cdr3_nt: TGTGCCAGCCGAGGGTCTAGCGGGCACCAAGAGACCCAGTACTTC
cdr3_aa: CASRGSSGHQETQYF

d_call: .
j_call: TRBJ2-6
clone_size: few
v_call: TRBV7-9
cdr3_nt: TGTGCCAGCAGCTTCGCTGTAGGTGGCGCCAACGTCCTGACTTTC
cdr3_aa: CASSFAVGGANVLTF

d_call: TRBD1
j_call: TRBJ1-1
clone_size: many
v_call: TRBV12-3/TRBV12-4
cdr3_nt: TGTGCCAGCAGTTTAACTGACAGGGTCCTAACTGAAGCTTTCTTT
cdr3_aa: CASSLTDRVLTEAFF

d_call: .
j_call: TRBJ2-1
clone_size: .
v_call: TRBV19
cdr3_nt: TGTGCCACTCGACTAGGTTACAATGAGCAGTTCTTC
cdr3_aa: CATRLGYNEQFF

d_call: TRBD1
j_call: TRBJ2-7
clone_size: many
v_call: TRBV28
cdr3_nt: TGTGCCAGCAGCTTGGGACAGCCAGTCTACGAGCAGTACTTC
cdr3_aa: CASSLGQPVYEQYF

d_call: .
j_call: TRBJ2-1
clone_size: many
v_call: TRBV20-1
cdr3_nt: TGCAGTGCTAGGGATAACTCCTACAATGAGCAGTTCTTC
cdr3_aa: CSARDNSYNEQFF

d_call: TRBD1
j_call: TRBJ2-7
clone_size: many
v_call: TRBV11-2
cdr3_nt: TGTGCCAGCAGCTTAGCCGGGACAGGGGTCTACGAGCAGTACTTC
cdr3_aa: CASSLAGTGVYEQYF

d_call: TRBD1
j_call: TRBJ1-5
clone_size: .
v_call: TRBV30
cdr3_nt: TGTGCCTGGAGTGTATCCGACAGGGGAAATCAGCCCCAGCATTTT
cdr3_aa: CAWSVSDRGNQPQHF

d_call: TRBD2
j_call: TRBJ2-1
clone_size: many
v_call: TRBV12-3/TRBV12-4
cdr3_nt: TGTGCCAGCAGTTTCGGGACTAGCGGGAGGAGCTCCTACAATGAGCAGTTCTTC
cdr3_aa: CASSFGTSGRSSYNEQFF

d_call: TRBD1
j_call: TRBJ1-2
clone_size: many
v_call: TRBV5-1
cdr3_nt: TGCGCCAGCAGCTTATCTCAGACAGGGTCTGGCTACACCTTC
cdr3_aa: CASSLSQTGSGYTF

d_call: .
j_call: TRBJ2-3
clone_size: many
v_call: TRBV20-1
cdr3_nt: TGCAGTGCCCAAACCTCCCAGGGCGACACAGATACGCAGTATTTT
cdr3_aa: CSAQTSQGDTDTQYF

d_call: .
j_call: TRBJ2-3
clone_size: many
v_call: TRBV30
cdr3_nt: TGTGCCTGGAGTCTCCCACCCTCGCAGTATTTT
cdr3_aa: CAWSLPPSQYF

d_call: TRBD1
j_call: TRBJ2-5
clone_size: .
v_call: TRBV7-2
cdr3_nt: TGTGCCAGCAGTCGTAAGACAGGGTCTCAAGAGACCCAGTACTTC
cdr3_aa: CASSRKTGSQETQYF

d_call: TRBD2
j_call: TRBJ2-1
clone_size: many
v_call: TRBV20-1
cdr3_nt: TGCAGTGCTAGCGGAGCGGGAGGGCCGCGTTTGATTGAGCAGTTCTTC
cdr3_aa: CSASGAGGPRLIEQFF

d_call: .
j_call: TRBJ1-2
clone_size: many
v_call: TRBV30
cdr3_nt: TGTGCCTGGAGTCTCCCAGGCGGGGGCGCGGGGGGCTACACCTTC
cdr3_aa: CAWSLPGGGAGGYTF

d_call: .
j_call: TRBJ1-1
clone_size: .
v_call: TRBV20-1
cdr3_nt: TGCAGTGCTATTGGACCCGGCCTCGGGGGCACTGAAGCTTTCTTT
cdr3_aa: CSAIGPGLGGTEAFF

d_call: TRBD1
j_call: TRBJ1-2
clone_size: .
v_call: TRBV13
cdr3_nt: TGTGCCAGCAGCTTAGTTGGGACAGGGGGCAATGGCTACACCTTC
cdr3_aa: CASSLVGTGGNGYTF

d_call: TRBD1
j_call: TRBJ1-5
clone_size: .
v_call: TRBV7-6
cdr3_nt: TGTGCCAGCAGCTTAGGACCTGGGACAGGGGCTGGTCAGCCCCAGCATTTT
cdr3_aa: CASSLGPGTGAGQPQHF

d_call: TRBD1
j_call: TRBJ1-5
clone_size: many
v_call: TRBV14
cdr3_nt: TGTGCCAGCAGTTTAACAGGGGGCAATCAGCCCCAGCATTTT
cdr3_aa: CASSLTGGNQPQHF

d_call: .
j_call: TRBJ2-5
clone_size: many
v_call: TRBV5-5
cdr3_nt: TGTGCCAGCAGCCCGAGGGGCTACGGGGAACAAGAGACCCAGTACTTC
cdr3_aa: CASSPRGYGEQETQYF

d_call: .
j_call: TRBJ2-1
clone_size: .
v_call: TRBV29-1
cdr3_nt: TGCAGCGTTGTGGGCAGCGAGAGGGGATCTGAGCAGTTCTTC
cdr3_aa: CSVVGSERGSEQFF